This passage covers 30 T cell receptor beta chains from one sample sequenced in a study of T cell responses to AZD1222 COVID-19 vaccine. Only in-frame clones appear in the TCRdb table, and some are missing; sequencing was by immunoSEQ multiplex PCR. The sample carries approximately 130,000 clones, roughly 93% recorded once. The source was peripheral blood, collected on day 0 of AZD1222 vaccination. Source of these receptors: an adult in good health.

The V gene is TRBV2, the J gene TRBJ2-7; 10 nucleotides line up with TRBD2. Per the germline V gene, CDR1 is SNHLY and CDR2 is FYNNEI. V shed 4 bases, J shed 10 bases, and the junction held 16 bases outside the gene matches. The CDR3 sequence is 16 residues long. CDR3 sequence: CASSALGGTSALSQYF. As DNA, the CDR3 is TGTGCCAGCAGTGCCCTGGGCGGGACTAGCGCCTTGAGCCAGTACTTC.

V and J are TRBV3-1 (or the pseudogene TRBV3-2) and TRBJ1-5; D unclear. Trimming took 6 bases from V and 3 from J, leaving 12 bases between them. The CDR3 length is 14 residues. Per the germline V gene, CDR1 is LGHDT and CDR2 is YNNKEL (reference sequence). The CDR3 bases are TGTGCCAGCAGTTACGGACGGCTCAATCAGCCCCAGCATTTT. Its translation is CASSYGRLNQPQHF.

CDR3 bases: TGTGCCAGCTCACAAGACATCGCAACTAATGAAAAACTGTTTTTT. Protein sequence: CASSQDIATNEKLFF. This chain joins TRBV18 and TRBJ1-4; D is undetermined. The CDR3 sequence is 15 residues long. In germline, CDR1 is KGHSH, CDR2 LQKENI. Trimming pared 4 bases from V and 0 bases from J, leaving 9 bases between.

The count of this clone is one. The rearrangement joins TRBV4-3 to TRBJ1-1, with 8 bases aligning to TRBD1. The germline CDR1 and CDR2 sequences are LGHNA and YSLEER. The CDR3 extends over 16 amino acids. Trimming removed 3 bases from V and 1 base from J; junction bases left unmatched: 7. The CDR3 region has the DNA TGCGCCAGCAGCCAGAAGCCGGGACAGGAGAACACTGAAGCTTTCTTT. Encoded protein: CASSQKPGQENTEAFF.

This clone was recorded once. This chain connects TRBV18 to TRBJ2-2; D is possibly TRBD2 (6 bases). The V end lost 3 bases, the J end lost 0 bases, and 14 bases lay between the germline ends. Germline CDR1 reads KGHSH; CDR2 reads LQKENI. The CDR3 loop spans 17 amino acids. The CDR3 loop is CASSPATRGANTGELFF. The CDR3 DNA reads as TGTGCCAGCTCACCTGCGACGCGGGGAGCGAACACCGGGGAGCTGTTTTTT.

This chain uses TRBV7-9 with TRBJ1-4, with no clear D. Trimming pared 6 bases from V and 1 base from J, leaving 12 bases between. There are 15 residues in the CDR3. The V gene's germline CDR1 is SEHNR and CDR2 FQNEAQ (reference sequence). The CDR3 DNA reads TGTGCCAGCAGTAGCGTGGGCGGAACTAATGAAAAACTGTTTTTT. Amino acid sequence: CASSSVGGTNEKLFF.

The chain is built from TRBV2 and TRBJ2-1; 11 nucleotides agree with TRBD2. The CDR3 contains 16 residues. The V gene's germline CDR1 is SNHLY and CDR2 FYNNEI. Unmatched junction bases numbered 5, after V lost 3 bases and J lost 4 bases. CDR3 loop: CASSDPTSGGYNEQFF. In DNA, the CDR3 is TGTGCCAGCAGTGACCCTACTAGCGGGGGTTACAATGAGCAGTTCTTC.

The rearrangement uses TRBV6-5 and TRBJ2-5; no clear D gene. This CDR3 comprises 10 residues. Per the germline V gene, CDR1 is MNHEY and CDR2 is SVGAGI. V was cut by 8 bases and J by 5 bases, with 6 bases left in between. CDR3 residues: CASSDETQYF. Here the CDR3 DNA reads TGTGCCAGCTCGGATGAGACCCAGTACTTC.

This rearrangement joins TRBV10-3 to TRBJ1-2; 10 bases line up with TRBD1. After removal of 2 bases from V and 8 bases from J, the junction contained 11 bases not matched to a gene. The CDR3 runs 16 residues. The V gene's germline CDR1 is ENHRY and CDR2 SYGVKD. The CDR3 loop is CAISEATGTGVRGYTF. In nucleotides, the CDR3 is TGTGCCATCAGTGAGGCGACCGGGACAGGGGTTCGGGGCTACACCTTC.

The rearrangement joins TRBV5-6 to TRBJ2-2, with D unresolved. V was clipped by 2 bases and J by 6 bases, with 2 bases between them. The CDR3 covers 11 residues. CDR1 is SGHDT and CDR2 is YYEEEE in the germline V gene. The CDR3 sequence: CASSFAGELFF. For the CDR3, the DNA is TGTGCCAGCAGCTTTGCCGGGGAGCTGTTTTTT.

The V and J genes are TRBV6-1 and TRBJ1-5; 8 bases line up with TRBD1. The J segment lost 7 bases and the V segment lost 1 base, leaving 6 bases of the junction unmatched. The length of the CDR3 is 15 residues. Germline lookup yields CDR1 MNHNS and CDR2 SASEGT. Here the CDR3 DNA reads TGTGCCAGCAGTGAAGGCCGACAGGGGAGACAGCCCCAGCATTTT. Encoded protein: CASSEGRQGRQPQHF.

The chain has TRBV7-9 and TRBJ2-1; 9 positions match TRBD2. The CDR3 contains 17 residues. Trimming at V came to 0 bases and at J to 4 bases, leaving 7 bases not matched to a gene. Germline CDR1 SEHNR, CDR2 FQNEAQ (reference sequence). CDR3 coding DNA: TGTGCCAGCAGCTTAGCGTCGGGAAGCGGGAGGTACAATGAGCAGTTCTTC. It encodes CASSLASGSGRYNEQFF.

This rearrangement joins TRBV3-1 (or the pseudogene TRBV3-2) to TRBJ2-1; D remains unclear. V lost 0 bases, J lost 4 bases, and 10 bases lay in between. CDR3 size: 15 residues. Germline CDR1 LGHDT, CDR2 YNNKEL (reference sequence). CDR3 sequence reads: CASSQDSLPYNEQFF. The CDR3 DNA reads TGTGCCAGCAGCCAAGACTCTCTCCCTTACAATGAGCAGTTCTTC.

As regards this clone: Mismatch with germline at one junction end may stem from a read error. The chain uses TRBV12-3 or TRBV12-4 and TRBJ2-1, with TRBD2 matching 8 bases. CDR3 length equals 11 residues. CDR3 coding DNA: TGTGCCAGCAGCCCTCAGCGGGAGCTGATCTTC. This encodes CASSPQRELIF.

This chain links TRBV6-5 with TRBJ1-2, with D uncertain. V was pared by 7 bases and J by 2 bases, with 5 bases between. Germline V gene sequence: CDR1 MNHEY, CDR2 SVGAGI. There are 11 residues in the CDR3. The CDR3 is CASNGNYGYTF. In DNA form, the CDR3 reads TGTGCCAGCAACGGCAACTATGGCTACACCTTC.

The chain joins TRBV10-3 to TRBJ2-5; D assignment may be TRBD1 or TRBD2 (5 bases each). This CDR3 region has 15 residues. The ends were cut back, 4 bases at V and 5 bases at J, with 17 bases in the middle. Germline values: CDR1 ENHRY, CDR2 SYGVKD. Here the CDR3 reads CAISADRGAEETQYF. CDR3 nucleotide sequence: TGTGCCATCAGTGCAGACAGAGGGGCTGAGGAGACCCAGTACTTC.

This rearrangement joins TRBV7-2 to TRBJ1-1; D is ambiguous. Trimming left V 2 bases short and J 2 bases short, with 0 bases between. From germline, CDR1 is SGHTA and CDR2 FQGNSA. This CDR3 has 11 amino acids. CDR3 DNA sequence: TGTGCCAGCAGCTTAAACACTGAAGCTTTCTTT. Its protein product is CASSLNTEAFF.

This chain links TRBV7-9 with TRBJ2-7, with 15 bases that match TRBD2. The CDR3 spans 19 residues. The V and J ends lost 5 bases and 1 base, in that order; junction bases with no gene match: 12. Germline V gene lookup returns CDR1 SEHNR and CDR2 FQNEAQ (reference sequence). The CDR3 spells CASSRPPGLAGGRSYEQYF. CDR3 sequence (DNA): TGTGCCAGCAGCCGACCCCCCGGACTAGCGGGAGGGCGGTCCTACGAGCAGTACTTC.

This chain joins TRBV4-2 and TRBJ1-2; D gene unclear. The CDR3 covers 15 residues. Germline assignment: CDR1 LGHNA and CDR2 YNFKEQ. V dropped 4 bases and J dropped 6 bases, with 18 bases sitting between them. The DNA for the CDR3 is TGTGCCAGCAGCCGGGGAGGGAGGGCGAAAGATGGCTACACCTTC. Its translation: CASSRGGRAKDGYTF.

In DNA, the CDR3 is TGTGCCAGCAGCCAAGTACTAGCGGACTACGAGCAGTACTTC. Translated: CASSQVLADYEQYF. V usage is TRBV3-1 (or the pseudogene TRBV3-2) and J usage is TRBJ2-7, with 8 bases matching TRBD2. The CDR3 runs to 14 residues. CDR1 and CDR2 (germline): LGHDT, YNNKEL (reference sequence). J gave up 3 bases and V 1 base, and 2 bases lay outside the gene matches.

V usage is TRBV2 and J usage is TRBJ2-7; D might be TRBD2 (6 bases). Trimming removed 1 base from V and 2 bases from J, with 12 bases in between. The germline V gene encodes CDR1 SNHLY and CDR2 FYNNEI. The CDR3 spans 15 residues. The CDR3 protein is CASSEGLASPYEQYF. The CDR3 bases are TGTGCCAGCAGTGAAGGGCTAGCGAGTCCCTACGAGCAGTACTTC.

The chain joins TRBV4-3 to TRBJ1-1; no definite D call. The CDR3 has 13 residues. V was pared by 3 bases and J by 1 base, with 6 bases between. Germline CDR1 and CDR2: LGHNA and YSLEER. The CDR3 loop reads CASSHTANTEAFF. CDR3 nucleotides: TGCGCCAGCAGCCATACAGCGAACACTGAAGCTTTCTTT.

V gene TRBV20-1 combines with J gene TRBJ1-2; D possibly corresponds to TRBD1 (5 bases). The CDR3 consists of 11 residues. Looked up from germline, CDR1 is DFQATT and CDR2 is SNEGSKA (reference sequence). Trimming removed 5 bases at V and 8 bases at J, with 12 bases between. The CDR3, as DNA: TGCAGTGCTCCCTTCGGGGGGGGCTACACCTTC. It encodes CSAPFGGGYTF.

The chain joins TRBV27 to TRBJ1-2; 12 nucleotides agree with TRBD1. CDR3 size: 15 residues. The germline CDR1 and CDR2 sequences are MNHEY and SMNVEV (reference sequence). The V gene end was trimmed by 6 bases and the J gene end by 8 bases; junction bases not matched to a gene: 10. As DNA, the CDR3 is TGTGCCAGCAGGTCCGGGACAGGGGGCGCGAGGGGCTACACCTTC. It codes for CASRSGTGGARGYTF.

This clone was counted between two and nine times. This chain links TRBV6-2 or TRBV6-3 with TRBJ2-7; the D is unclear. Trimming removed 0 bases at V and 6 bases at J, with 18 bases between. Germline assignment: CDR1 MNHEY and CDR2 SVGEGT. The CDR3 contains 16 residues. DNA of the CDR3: TGTGCCAGCAGTTACTCAAGGCGGAGTCAGGTCGGCGAGCAGTACTTC. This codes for CASSYSRRSQVGEQYF.

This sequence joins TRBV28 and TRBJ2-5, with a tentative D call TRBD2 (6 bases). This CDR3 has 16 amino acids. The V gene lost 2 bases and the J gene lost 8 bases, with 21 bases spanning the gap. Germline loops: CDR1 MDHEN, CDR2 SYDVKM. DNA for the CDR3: TGTGCCAGCAGTTTACTTATTAGCGGCGGGAAGAGAACCCAGTACTTC. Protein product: CASSLLISGGKRTQYF.

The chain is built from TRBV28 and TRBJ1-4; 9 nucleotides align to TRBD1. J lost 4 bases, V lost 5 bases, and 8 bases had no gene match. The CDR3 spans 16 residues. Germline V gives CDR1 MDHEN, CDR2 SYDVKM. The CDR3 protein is CASSPLDRGFNEKLFF. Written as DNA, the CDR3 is TGTGCCAGCAGTCCCCTCGACAGGGGGTTTAATGAAAAACTGTTTTTT.

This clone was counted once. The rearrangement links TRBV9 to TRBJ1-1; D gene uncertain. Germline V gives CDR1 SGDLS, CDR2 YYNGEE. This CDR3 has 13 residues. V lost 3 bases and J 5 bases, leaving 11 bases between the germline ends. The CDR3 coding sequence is TGTGCCAGCAGCGGGAGGGAAGGGACTGAAGCTTTCTTT. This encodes CASSGREGTEAFF. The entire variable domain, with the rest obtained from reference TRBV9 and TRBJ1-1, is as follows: DSGVTQTPKHLITATGQRVTLRCSPRSGDLSVYWYQQSLDQGLQFLIQYYNGEERAKGNILERFSAQQFPDLHSELNLSSLELGDSALYFCASSGREGTEAFFGQGTRLTVV.

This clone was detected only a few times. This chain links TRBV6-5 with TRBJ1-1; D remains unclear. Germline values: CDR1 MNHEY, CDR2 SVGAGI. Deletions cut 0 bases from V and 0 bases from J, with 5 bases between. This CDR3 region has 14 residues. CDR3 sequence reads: CASSYSRVNTEAFF. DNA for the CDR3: TGTGCCAGCAGTTACTCGAGGGTGAACACTGAAGCTTTCTTT.

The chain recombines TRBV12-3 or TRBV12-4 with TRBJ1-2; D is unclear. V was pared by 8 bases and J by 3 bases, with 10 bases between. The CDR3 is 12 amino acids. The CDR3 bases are TGTGCCAGCTCCTCCGTATACTATGGCTACACCTTC. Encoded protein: CASSSVYYGYTF.